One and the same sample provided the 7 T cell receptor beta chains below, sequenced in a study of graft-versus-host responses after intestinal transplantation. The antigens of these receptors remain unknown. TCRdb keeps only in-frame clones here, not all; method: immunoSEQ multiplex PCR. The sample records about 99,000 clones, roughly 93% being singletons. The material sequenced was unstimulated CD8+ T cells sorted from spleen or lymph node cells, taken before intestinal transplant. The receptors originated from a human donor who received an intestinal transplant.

The CDR3 coding sequence is TGTGCCAGCAATTTGGGGGGAGAGACCCAGTACTTC. Its translation: CASNLGGETQYF. The rearrangement links TRBV2 to TRBJ2-5; a possible D gene is TRBD2 (6 bases). Looked up from germline, CDR1 is SNHLY and CDR2 is FYNNEI. V shed 7 bases and J shed 4 bases, with 10 bases lying between them. This CDR3 spans 12 amino acids.

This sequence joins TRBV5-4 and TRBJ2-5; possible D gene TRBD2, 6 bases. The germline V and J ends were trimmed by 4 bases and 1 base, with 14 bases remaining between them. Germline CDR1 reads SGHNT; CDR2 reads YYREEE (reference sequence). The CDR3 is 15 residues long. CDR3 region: CASSRVETSQETQYF. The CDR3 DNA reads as TGTGCCAGCAGCCGGGTAGAGACTAGCCAAGAGACCCAGTACTTC.

CDR3 in DNA: TGCGCCAGCAGCCAAGCGGCACTCACCAGCGTGGACACTGAAGCTTTCTTT. Residues: CASSQAALTSVDTEAFF. V and J are TRBV4-1 and TRBJ1-1; D gene ambiguous. Germline V CDR1 and CDR2: MGHRA, YSYEKL. CDR3 length: 17 amino acids. V lost 1 base and J lost 3, with 18 bases in between.

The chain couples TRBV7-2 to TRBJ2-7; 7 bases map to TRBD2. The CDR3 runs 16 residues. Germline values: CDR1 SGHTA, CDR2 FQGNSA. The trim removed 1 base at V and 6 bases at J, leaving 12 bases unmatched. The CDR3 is CASSLVTSAPSREQYF. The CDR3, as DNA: TGTGCCAGCAGCTTAGTAACTAGCGCCCCTTCGCGCGAGCAGTACTTC.

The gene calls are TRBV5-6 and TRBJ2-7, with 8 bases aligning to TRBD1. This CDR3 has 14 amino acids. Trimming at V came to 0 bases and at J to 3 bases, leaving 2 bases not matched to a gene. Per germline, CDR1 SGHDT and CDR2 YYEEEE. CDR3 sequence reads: CASSLGGQGYEQYF. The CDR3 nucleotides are TGTGCCAGCAGCTTGGGAGGACAGGGCTACGAGCAGTACTTC. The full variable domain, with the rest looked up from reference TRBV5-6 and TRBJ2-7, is DAGVTQSPTHLIKTRGQQVTLRCSPKSGHDTVSWYQQALGQGPQFIFQYYEEEERQRGNFPDRFSGHQFPNYSSELNVNALLLGDSALYLCASSLGGQGYEQYFGPGTRLTVT.

CDR3 amino acids: CASSLRWDQETQYF. The CDR3, as DNA: TGTGCCAGCAGCTTACGGTGGGACCAAGAGACCCAGTACTTC. J is TRBJ2-5 and V is TRBV7-2; D gene unclear. In germline, CDR1 is SGHTA, CDR2 FQGNSA. This CDR3 region has 14 residues. Trimming removed 2 bases from V and 0 bases from J, with 7 bases in between.

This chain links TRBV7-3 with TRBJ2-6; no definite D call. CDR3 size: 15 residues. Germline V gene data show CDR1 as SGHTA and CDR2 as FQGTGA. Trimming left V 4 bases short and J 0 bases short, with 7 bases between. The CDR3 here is CASSWDGSGANVLTF. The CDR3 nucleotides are TGTGCCAGCAGCTGGGATGGCTCTGGGGCCAACGTCCTGACTTTC. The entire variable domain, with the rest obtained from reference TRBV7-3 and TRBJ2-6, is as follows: GAGVSQTPSNKVTEKGKYVELRCDPISGHTALYWYRQSLGQGPEFLIYFQGTGAADDSGLPNDRFFAVRPEGSVSTLKIQRTERGDSAVYLCASSWDGSGANVLTFGAGSRLTVL.